The T cell receptor beta chain described here comes from a study of blood T cell repertoires in COVID-19. Germline CDR1 is ENHRY and CDR2 is SYGVKD. This CDR3 region has 13 residues. Trimming cost V 2 bases and J 7 bases, with 6 bases left between them. Method: immunoSEQ multiplex PCR; TCRdb's copy keeps in-frame clones and lacks some. The sample holds about 120,000 clones, around four fifths seen once. The TCR originated in a human donor in a cohort sampled during active COVID-19. Input material: peripheral blood. The chain links TRBV10-3 to TRBJ1-6; D is undetermined. Here the CDR3 reads CAISEGVNSPLHF. In DNA, the CDR3 is TGTGCCATCAGTGAGGGAGTAAATTCACCCCTCCACTTT.